This is a list of T cell receptor beta chains from one sample in a study of T cells in Graves' hyperthyroidism and ophthalmopathy. TCRdb recomputed calls from the multiplex PCR reads with MiXCR, one row per CDR3 protein. The sample records approximately 400,000 distinct CDR3 sequences, around 15% being singletons. The source material was blood. These TCRs come from a woman under 40 with Graves' ophthalmopathy. Both conserved end residues are part of each CDR3. A D gene is named only where the DNA matches it firmly. Some rows mark clone size as missing; the rest say once, few, many or name a class of expanded clone.

size | J | V | D | CDR3 | DNA
many | TRBJ2-7 | TRBV6-1 | . | CASSNGHEYYEQYF | TGTGCCAGCAGTAACGGACACGAATACTACGAGCAGTACTTC
many | TRBJ2-3 | TRBV9 | TRBD1 | CASSDLQGAWHTVSWDTDTQYF | TGTGCCAGCAGCGATTTACAGGGGGCTTGGCACACAGTATCTTGGGACACAGATACGCAGTATTTT
many | TRBJ2-7 | TRBV20-1 | . | CSASHQSQQYF | TGCAGTGCTAGTCACCAAAGTCAGCAGTACTTC
. | TRBJ2-4 | TRBV19 | . | CASKDGGAKGDIQYF | TGTGCCAGCAAGGATGGGGGGGCGAAAGGAGACATTCAGTACTTC
many | TRBJ2-5 | TRBV28 | TRBD1 | CASSHQGQLLMKTQYF | TGTGCCAGCAGTCATCAGGGACAGCTCCTAATGAAGACCCAGTACTTC
few | TRBJ2-3 | TRBV5-4 | TRBD2 | CASIPSGGTDTQYF | TGTGCCAGCATCCCTAGCGGGGGTACAGATACGCAGTATTTT
many | TRBJ1-1 | TRBV29-1 | . | CSVVRQMNTEAFF | TGCAGCGTTGTTCGACAGATGAACACTGAAGCTTTCTTT
many | TRBJ1-2 | TRBV15 | . | CATSRDGQGLGDGYTF | TGTGCCACCAGCAGAGATGGGCAGGGGTTAGGGGATGGCTACACCTTC
many | TRBJ2-1 | TRBV5-1 | TRBD2 | CASSFSPASGANEQFF | TGCGCCAGCAGCTTCTCACCGGCTAGCGGGGCGAATGAGCAGTTCTTC
many | TRBJ2-7 | TRBV7-8 | TRBD1 | CASSPLTGDIYEQYF | TGTGCCAGCAGCCCCCTAACAGGGGATATCTACGAGCAGTACTTC
many | TRBJ2-1 | TRBV2 | TRBD1 | CASRPGTGSSEQFF | TGTGCCAGCAGGCCCGGGACAGGGTCGAGTGAGCAGTTCTTC
few | TRBJ2-1 | TRBV9 | . | CASSVGPAPNEQFF | TGTGCCAGCAGCGTAGGTCCAGCACCCAATGAGCAGTTCTTC
many | TRBJ1-3 | TRBV11-2 | . | CASSFGGNTIYF | TGTGCCAGCAGCTTCGGTGGAAACACCATATATTTT
many | TRBJ1-5 | TRBV27 | . | CASSLIGVGQPQHF | TGTGCCAGCAGTTTAATTGGGGTCGGACAGCCCCAGCATTTT
many | TRBJ1-5 | TRBV28 | . | CASSLPLYNQPQHF | TGTGCCAGCAGTTTACCCCTCTACAATCAGCCCCAGCATTTT
many | TRBJ1-1 | TRBV25-1 | . | CASSQPGAGTEAFF | TGTGCCAGCAGTCAACCAGGGGCTGGTACTGAAGCTTTCTTT
many | TRBJ1-2 | TRBV28 | . | CASISQGTSYGYTF | TGTGCCAGCATCTCCCAGGGGACCAGCTATGGCTACACCTTC
many | TRBJ2-1 | TRBV7-8 | . | CARGRLSYNEQFF | TGTGCCAGAGGACGGTTGTCCTACAATGAGCAGTTCTTC
many | TRBJ1-1 | TRBV30 | . | CAWSSGLGNTEAFF | TGTGCCTGGAGCTCAGGGTTGGGAAACACTGAAGCTTTCTTT
many | TRBJ2-7 | TRBV28 | . | CASSLKRYEQYF | TGTGCCAGCAGTTTGAAAAGATACGAGCAGTACTTC
many | TRBJ2-3 | TRBV11-3 | TRBD1 | CASGDRGTDTQYF | TGTGCCAGCGGGGACAGGGGAACAGATACGCAGTATTTT
many | TRBJ1-4 | TRBV12-3/TRBV12-4 | . | CASSRDRGLQEKLFF | TGTGCCAGCAGTCGGGACCGCGGTCTTCAAGAAAAACTGTTTTTT
many | TRBJ2-3 | TRBV14 | . | CASSQRQGTDTQYF | TGTGCCAGCAGCCAACGACAGGGCACAGATACGCAGTATTTT
many | TRBJ2-7 | TRBV12-3/TRBV12-4 | . | CASSFNIRAYEQYF | TGTGCCAGCAGTTTCAATATCCGGGCCTACGAGCAGTACTTC
many | TRBJ2-1 | TRBV24-1 | TRBD1 | CATSDPVDRVDEQFF | TGTGCCACCAGTGATCCCGTGGACAGGGTCGATGAGCAGTTCTTC
many | TRBJ2-3 | TRBV20-1 | TRBD2 | CSAPGGGGRTDTQYF | TGCAGTGCTCCTGGCGGCGGGGGACGCACAGATACGCAGTATTTT
. | TRBJ1-2 | TRBV19 | . | CASSQLGSLYGYTF | TGTGCCAGTAGCCAACTTGGGAGTCTCTATGGCTACACCTTC
. | TRBJ2-3 | TRBV20-1 | . | CSATGRGGRYTQYF | TGCAGTGCCACGGGCCGGGGAGGAAGGTATACGCAGTATTTT
many | TRBJ2-1 | TRBV28 | TRBD1 | CASSLGGQGAYNEQFF | TGTGCCAGCAGTTTAGGGGGACAGGGGGCCTACAATGAGCAGTTCTTC
many | TRBJ1-5 | TRBV12-3/TRBV12-4 | . | CASSEFKGRDGNQPQHF | TGTGCCAGCAGCGAATTTAAGGGGCGCGACGGCAATCAGCCCCAGCATTTT
few | TRBJ2-7 | TRBV9 | TRBD2 | CASSAGPGGGLYEQYF | TGTGCCAGCAGCGCGGGTCCCGGGGGGGGACTCTACGAGCAGTACTTC
few | TRBJ2-3 | TRBV6-1 | TRBD2 | CASRKSGVAPDTQYF | TGTGCCAGCAGAAAAAGCGGGGTGGCACCAGATACGCAGTATTTT
few | TRBJ1-3 | TRBV5-1 | . | CASSLEGNSGNTIYF | TGCGCCAGCAGCTTGGAGGGAAACTCTGGAAACACCATATATTTT
. | TRBJ2-2 | TRBV5-8 | . | CASSFNPPGHGTGGELFF | TGTGCCAGCAGCTTCAACCCTCCGGGACATGGTACAGGCGGGGAGCTGTTTTTT
few | TRBJ2-3 | TRBV5-4 | TRBD1 | CASSPDRGRDTQYF | TGTGCCAGCAGCCCTGACAGGGGTAGAGATACGCAGTATTTT
many | TRBJ1-6 | TRBV6-1 | TRBD1 | CASSAADRTNSPLHF | TGTGCCAGCAGTGCAGCGGACAGGACCAATTCACCCCTCCACTTT
. | TRBJ1-5 | TRBV12-3/TRBV12-4 | . | CASSRRGDTQHF | TGTGCCAGCAGCCGAAGGGGGGATACGCAGCATTTT
many | TRBJ2-7 | TRBV18 | TRBD1 | CASSPRQGTSSYEQYF | TGTGCCAGCTCACCAAGACAGGGGACGAGCTCCTACGAGCAGTACTTC
. | TRBJ2-2 | TRBV10-3 | TRBD1 | CATWTGKTTGELFF | TGTGCCACCTGGACAGGGAAAACCACCGGGGAGCTGTTTTTT
many | TRBJ2-1 | TRBV12-3/TRBV12-4 | . | CASRSSTGTRPFDEQFF | TGTGCCAGCAGGTCCTCGACCGGGACACGACCTTTTGATGAGCAGTTCTTC
many | TRBJ2-3 | TRBV3-1 | TRBD2 | CASSQQFLAGDTQYF | TGTGCCAGCAGCCAACAGTTCCTAGCGGGGGATACGCAGTATTTT
. | TRBJ2-1 | TRBV6-2/TRBV6-3 | TRBD1 | CASTHLSHRGNNEQFF | TGTGCCAGCACCCACCTTTCGCACAGGGGAAATAATGAGCAGTTCTTC
. | TRBJ1-2 | TRBV3-1 | TRBD1 | CASAARDRVLGYTF | TGTGCCAGCGCCGCCCGGGACAGGGTTTTAGGCTACACCTTC
many | TRBJ2-7 | TRBV6-1 | . | CASSPGGSYEQYF | TGTGCCAGCAGTCCCGGGGGCTCCTACGAGCAGTACTTC
many | TRBJ2-7 | TRBV28 | TRBD1 | CASSFMQMTGTRYEQYF | TGTGCCAGCAGTTTTATGCAGATGACAGGGACCCGCTACGAGCAGTACTTC
many | TRBJ2-2 | TRBV7-2 | TRBD2 | CAGSPSTSGGLNTGELFF | TGTGCCGGCAGCCCCTCGACTAGCGGGGGGCTGAACACCGGGGAGCTGTTTTTT
. | TRBJ2-5 | TRBV24-1 | TRBD1 | CATSATGDLKTQYF | TGTGCCACCAGTGCGACAGGGGATTTAAAGACCCAGTACTTC
many | TRBJ1-4 | TRBV2 | TRBD1 | CASSVNRGQEKLFF | TGTGCCAGCAGTGTGAACAGGGGGCAGGAAAAACTGTTTTTT
. | TRBJ2-5 | TRBV18 | TRBD1 | CASSPQGAGETQYF | TGTGCCAGCTCACCACAGGGGGCCGGAGAGACCCAGTACTTC
few | TRBJ2-2 | TRBV20-1 | TRBD2 | CSARDRTSGGGYSPGELFF | TGCAGTGCTAGAGATCGGACTAGCGGGGGGGGATACAGCCCCGGGGAGCTGTTTTTT
. | TRBJ1-5 | TRBV30 | . | CAWSVGQYGQPQHF | TGTGCCTGGAGTGTAGGACAGTACGGTCAGCCCCAGCATTTT
few | TRBJ2-1 | TRBV3-1 | TRBD2 | CASSAWTSGGPNEQFF | TGTGCCAGCAGCGCTTGGACTAGCGGGGGCCCCAATGAGCAGTTCTTC